Listed here are 7 T cell receptor beta chains from one sample, sequenced in a study of technical replicates of blood from a few donors. Clones were sequenced by immunoSEQ multiplex PCR, and TCRdb holds only the in-frame ones, with some missing. The sample holds about 72,000 clones, nearly 97% seen once. The sequencing input was T cells isolated from PBMCs. These receptors originate from a human donor in good health.

This chain connects TRBV19 to TRBJ2-7; D ambiguous. CDR1 and CDR2 from the germline V gene are LNHDA and SQIVND (reference sequence). The CDR3 contains 11 residues. V gave up 3 bases and J gave up 11 bases, with 11 bases separating them. CDR3 region: CASSMNRVEYF. The CDR3 DNA follows: TGTGCCAGTAGTATGAACCGAGTCGAGTACTTC.

This chain connects TRBV7-9 to TRBJ2-2; 10 bases are a match to TRBD2. V was clipped by 2 bases and J by 6 bases; unmatched bases: 0. Germline assignment: CDR1 SEHNR and CDR2 FQNEAQ (reference sequence). This CDR3 has 14 residues. The CDR3 here is CASSLLAGAGELFF. The CDR3 bases are TGTGCCAGCAGCTTACTAGCGGGAGCCGGGGAGCTGTTTTTT. Filled out from reference TRBV7-9 and TRBJ2-2, the complete variable domain reads DTGVSQNPRHKITKRGQNVTFRCDPISEHNRLYWYRQTLGQGPEFLTYFQNEAQLEKSRLLSDRFSAERPKGSFSTLEIQRTEQGDSAMYLCASSLLAGAGELFFGEGSRLTVL.

The CDR3 coding sequence is TGTGCCAGCAGCCGACGGCCCGCGGAGTCAAACACCGGGGAGCTGTTTTTT. It specifies CASSRRPAESNTGELFF. The chain joins TRBV7-6 to TRBJ2-2; D not certain. Germline V gene sequence: CDR1 SGHVS, CDR2 FNYEAQ. The V gene lost 5 bases and the J gene lost 2 bases, with 18 bases spanning the gap. The CDR3 covers 17 residues.

The J gene is TRBJ2-4, the V gene TRBV28, with D maybe TRBD2 (6 bases). This CDR3 contains 16 residues. The germline V gene has CDR1 MDHEN and CDR2 SYDVKM. Trimming removed 7 bases from V and 1 base from J, with 17 bases in between. CDR3 sequence (DNA): TGTGCCAGCAACGAGCGGGTAGCGGTCGCCAAAAACATTCAGTACTTC. Protein product: CASNERVAVAKNIQYF.

The chain couples TRBV14 to TRBJ2-7, with D possibly being TRBD2 (6 bases). Per germline, CDR1 SGHDN and CDR2 FVKESK. This CDR3 is built from 17 residues. The V gene lost 0 bases and the J gene lost 0 bases, with 15 bases spanning the gap. The CDR3, as DNA: TGTGCCAGCAGCCAAGACTGGTATGGGGGGAACTCCTACGAGCAGTACTTC. As protein: CASSQDWYGGNSYEQYF. Full variable domain (rest looked up from reference TRBV14 and TRBJ2-7): EAGVTQFPSHSVIEKGQTVTLRCDPISGHDNLYWYRRVMGKEIKFLLHFVKESKQDESGMPNNRFLAERTGGTYSTLKVQPAELEDSGVYFCASSQDWYGGNSYEQYFGPGTRLTVT.

The gene calls are TRBV5-6 and TRBJ1-3; TRBD1 is a possible D gene (5 bases). Germline V gives CDR1 SGHDT, CDR2 YYEEEE. This CDR3 contains 15 residues. Between the trimmed V and J ends, which lost 2 bases and 2 bases, there was a span of 11 bases. The CDR3: CASSLASGTGNTIYF. Here the CDR3 DNA reads TGTGCCAGCAGCTTAGCCTCAGGGACTGGAAACACCATATATTTT.

The rearrangement joins TRBV30 to TRBJ2-3, with 8 bases aligning to TRBD1. V lost 6 bases, J lost 2 bases, and 10 bases stayed unmatched. Looked up from germline, CDR1 is GTSNPN and CDR2 is SVGIG (reference sequence). This CDR3 has 15 amino acids. CDR3 residues: CACPKTGANTDTQYF. DNA for the CDR3: TGTGCCTGCCCAAAGACAGGGGCCAACACAGATACGCAGTATTTT.